Shown below are 3 T cell receptor beta chains from a single sample sequenced in a study of early T cells in non-severe SARS-CoV-2 infection (dated by TCRdb to the early 2020s). The library was obtained by 5' RACE. Sequencing used a NextSeq 500. TCRdb reprocessing: public reads trimmed at Q25 with fastp, clones called with MiXCR, in-frame beta chains kept. Records with the same CDR3 protein are collapsed into one entry carrying the most frequent genes and DNA. This sample gives roughly 120,000 distinct CDR3 sequences in total; roughly 12% of them show up just once. The biggest ten clones account for around 4% of the sample. Specimen: whole blood, collected at baseline. These receptors all come from an adult who was a healthcare worker with PCR-confirmed SARS-CoV-2 infection or an uninfected control (not recorded which).

This clonotype was detected only a few times. This chain uses TRBV13 with TRBJ2-7; TRBD2 matches at 13 bases. The germline V gene encodes CDR1 PRHDT and CDR2 FYEKMQ (reference sequence). With V trimmed by 1 base and J by 7 bases, 7 bases remained unmatched. The CDR3 extends over 16 amino acids. The CDR3 DNA sequence: TGTGCCAGCAGCTTAGCCGTGGGACTAGCGGGATATGAGCAGTACTTC. Translation gives CASSLAVGLAGYEQYF.

This clonotype was counted ten times or more. The chain recombines TRBV11-2 with TRBJ2-7; tentatively, D is TRBD1 (6 bases). The CDR3 is 14 residues long. The V gene lost 4 bases and the J gene lost 2 bases, with 12 bases spanning the gap. Germline loops: CDR1 SGHAT, CDR2 FQNNGV. CDR3 sequence reads: CASSSPQGTYEQYF. CDR3 sequence (DNA): TGTGCCAGCAGCTCGCCACAGGGAACCTACGAGCAGTACTTC.

V and J are TRBV20-1 and TRBJ1-2; no firm D call. The V gene's germline CDR1 is DFQATT and CDR2 SNEGSKA (reference sequence). This CDR3 contains 12 residues. V was shortened by 6 bases and J by 8 bases, with 16 bases between the two germline ends. The CDR3 DNA sequence: TGCAGTGCCCCGACCGGAGGTAGGGGCTACACCTTC. It translates to CSAPTGGRGYTF.